A single sample gave rise to the 10 T cell receptor beta chains below, sequenced in a study of tumor and adjacent non-tumor tissue in lung cancer (dated by TCRdb to between 2017 and 2018). RNA was isolated from bulk unsorted tissue, and RNA quality was assessed with a NanoDrop ND-1000 and an Agilent 2100. The protocol used for the library was multiplex PCR. The instrument was an Illumina HiSeq 2500. Following protocols modified from ARM-PCR, the researchers constructed TCRbeta libraries through three rounds of nested PCR with primers (Table S4). TCRdb reprocessing: public reads trimmed at Q25 with fastp, clones called with MiXCR, in-frame beta chains kept. For every CDR3 protein sequence, its rows merge into one entry that carries the most common genes and DNA. The table for this sample lists fewer than 120,000 distinct CDR3 sequences; roughly 84% of them were counted only once. Jointly, the top ten make up approximately 22% of the sample.

Sequencing used lung tumor tissue. The receptor set was obtained from a man aged 65 to 85 with non-small cell lung cancer.

A word on this clonotype: It may be a read error: a sequence one base away is much more abundant. This chain uses TRBV6-5 with TRBJ2-5, with TRBD2 matching over 11 bases. CDR1 MNHEY and CDR2 SVGAGI come from the germline V gene. V lost 6 bases to trimming and J lost 9 bases; unmatched junction nucleotides: 9. The CDR3 spans 14 residues. CDR3 in amino acids: CASRSTSGSWSQYF. The CDR3 DNA follows: TGTGCCAGCAGGTCTACTAGCGGGAGCTGGTCCCAGTACTTC.

Comments on this clonotype: The junction departs from the called germline gene at one end, perhaps through a read error. The chain carries TRBV6-5 and TRBJ1-6; D uncertain. The CDR3 extends over 15 amino acids. Germline CDR1 and CDR2: MNHEY and SVGAGI. The CDR3 DNA reads as TGTGCCAGCGGTTATCCCGACGGTAAAAATTCATCCCTCCACTTT. This codes for CASGYPDGKNSSLHF.

Concerning this clonotype itself: The CDR3 carries no conserved terminal phenylalanine or tryptophan, so it likely arises from a read error. This chain connects TRBV5-5 to TRBJ1-1; D is unclear. The CDR3 sequence is 13 residues long. CDR1 is SGHKS and CDR2 is YYEKEE in the germline V gene (reference sequence). CDR3: CASSLGLKTEAFY. In DNA form, the CDR3 reads TGTGCCAGCAGCTTAGGGCTGAAGACTGAAGCTTTCTAT.

Of note for this clonotype: One end of the junction does not line up with germline, which may come from a read error. The chain uses TRBV6-6 and TRBJ2-2, with D perhaps TRBD1 (6 bases). Germline CDR1 MNHNY, CDR2 SVGAGI (reference sequence). This CDR3 comprises 17 residues. The CDR3 is CVSSYPRRGSNTGELFF. The DNA of the CDR3 is TGTGTCAGTAGTTACCCGCGCAGGGGCAGCAACACCGGAGAGCTGTTTTTT.

This clonotype was observed a handful of times. This may stem from a read error, because a much larger clone lies one nucleotide away. The final CDR3 position lacks the conserved phenylalanine or tryptophan, pointing to a likely read error. The chain links TRBV7-8 to TRBJ2-5; D call uncertain. The germline V and J ends were trimmed by 5 bases and 5 bases, with 15 bases remaining between them. The CDR3 is 14 amino acids. Germline V lookup: CDR1 SGHVS, CDR2 FQNEAQ. The CDR3 reads CASSLWTSGETQYS. Here the CDR3 DNA reads TGTGCCAGCAGCCTATGGACCAGTGGGGAGACCCAGTACTCC.

On this clonotype: The germline gene is not matched at one end of the junction; a read error may be the cause. CDR3 coding DNA: TGTACCAGCACGGGACAGGTCCGGGACACTGAAGCTTTATTT. Protein product: CTSTGQVRDTEALF. The rearrangement uses TRBV5-5 and TRBJ1-1, with 8 bases identical to TRBD1. The CDR3 is 14 residues long. Germline-derived CDR1 and CDR2 are SGHKS and YYEKEE (reference sequence).

Concerning this clonotype itself: It is likely a read error, because the conserved phenylalanine at the end of the CDR3 is missing. Because the CDR3's place on the DNA is in doubt, the DNA is left out and the CDR3 is given as listed by TCRdb. The chain links TRBV4-3 to TRBJ2-5. Germline assignment: CDR1 LGHNA and CDR2 YSLEER. The CDR3 spans 16 amino acids, including both terminal residues. The CDR3: CASSQAGWVGQETQYL.

The rearrangement joins TRBV6-2 or TRBV6-3 to TRBJ1-5; no reliable D call. Looked up from germline, CDR1 is MNHEY and CDR2 is SVGEGT. The CDR3 is made up of 13 amino acids. V was shortened by 4 bases and J by 11 bases, with 15 bases between the two germline ends. The CDR3 here is CASSSLGNQAQHF. The CDR3 coding sequence is TGTGCCAGCAGTTCTCTGGGCAATCAAGCCCAGCATTTT.

Concerning this clonotype itself: A read error may account for a junction end that differs from germline. The V gene is TRBV5-4, the J gene TRBJ2-5; either TRBD1 or TRBD2 may fit D (5 bases each). Germline V gene data show CDR1 as SGHNT and CDR2 as YYREEE (reference sequence). This CDR3 has 15 amino acids. The CDR3 loop reads CGSSLDLGKGETQYF. CDR3 in DNA: TGTGGCAGCAGCTTGGACTTGGGGAAGGGGGAGACCCAGTACTTC.

The chain links TRBV12-3 or TRBV12-4 to TRBJ2-6; D call uncertain. The CDR3 consists of 14 residues. In DNA, the CDR3 is TGTACCAACACCATATCACCTGGGGCCAACGTCCTGACTTTC. Its protein product is CTNTISPGANVLTF.